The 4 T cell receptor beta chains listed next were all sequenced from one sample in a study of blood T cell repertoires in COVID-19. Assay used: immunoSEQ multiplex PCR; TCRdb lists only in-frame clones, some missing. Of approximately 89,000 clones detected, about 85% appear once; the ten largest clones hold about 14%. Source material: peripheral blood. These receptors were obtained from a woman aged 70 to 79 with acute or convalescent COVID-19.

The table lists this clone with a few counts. CDR3 residues: CASSSAGGGEQFF. CDR3 nucleotides: TGTGCCAGCAGTTCAGCGGGAGGTGGTGAGCAGTTCTTC. The rearrangement joins TRBV27 to TRBJ2-1; TRBD2 agrees at 9 bases. The CDR3 runs to 13 residues. Germline V gene lookup returns CDR1 MNHEY and CDR2 SMNVEV (reference sequence). Trimming took 4 bases from V and 9 from J; bases not matched to a gene: 4.

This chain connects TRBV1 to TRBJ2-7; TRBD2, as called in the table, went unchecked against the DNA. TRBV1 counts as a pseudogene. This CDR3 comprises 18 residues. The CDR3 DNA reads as TGCACCAGCAGCCAAGATTTCCGCCGGCGGAGGGCCTCCTACGAGCAGTACGTC. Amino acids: CTSSQDFRRRRASYEQYV.

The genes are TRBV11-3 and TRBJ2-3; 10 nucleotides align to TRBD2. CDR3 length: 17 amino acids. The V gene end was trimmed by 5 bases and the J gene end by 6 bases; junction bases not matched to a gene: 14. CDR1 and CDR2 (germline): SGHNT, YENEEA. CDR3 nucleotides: TGTGCCAGCAGCACTTTCAGTCTAGCGGGAGCCGCGGATACGCAGTATTTT. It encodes CASSTFSLAGAADTQYF.

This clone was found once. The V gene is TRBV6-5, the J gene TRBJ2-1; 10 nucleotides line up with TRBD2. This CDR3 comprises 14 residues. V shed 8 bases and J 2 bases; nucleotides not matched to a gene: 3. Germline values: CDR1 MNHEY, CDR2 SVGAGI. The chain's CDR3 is CASSSGGAYNEQFF. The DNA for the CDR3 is TGTGCCAGCTCGAGCGGGGGGGCCTACAATGAGCAGTTCTTC.